These T cell receptor beta chains were read from a single sample in a study of blood T cell repertoires in COVID-19. Produced via immunoSEQ multiplex PCR; TCRdb's table is partial and in-frame only. Among about 320,000 clones, about nine tenths were seen once, and the ten largest hold 8% to 9%. Sequencing was done on a sample of PBMCs or T cells enriched from blood (not recorded which). These receptors were collected from a woman aged 18-29 years who had recovered from COVID-19. CDR3s include the opening cysteine and the closing phenylalanine or tryptophan. Each record gives: V gene, clone size, J gene, D gene, CDR3 protein, CDR3 DNA. The D gene is left open where the match is weak. Not every row has a clone size; where given, it reads once, few, many or a size class.

TRBV4-2	-	TRBJ2-2	-	CASSLQGPGELFF	TGTGCCAGCAGCCTACAGGGACCCGGGGAGCTGTTTTTT
TRBV14	-	TRBJ1-2	-	CASSQGGRHNTYGYTF	TGTGCCAGCAGCCAAGGGGGCAGACACAACACCTATGGCTACACCTTC
TRBV7-2	-	TRBJ1-1	-	CASSFLQGALTEAFF	TGTGCCAGCAGCTTCTTACAGGGCGCGTTGACTGAAGCTTTCTTT
TRBV21-1	-	TRBJ1-2	-	CASSQIGKDRAAVNYGYTF	TGTGCCAGCAGCCAAATCGGAAAGGACAGGGCAGCTGTTAACTATGGCTACACCTTC
TRBV6-5	-	TRBJ2-5	-	CASSSPGTKETQYF	TGTGCCAGCAGTTCCCCCGGGACAAAAGAGACCCAGTACTTC
TRBV5-5	-	TRBJ1-2	-	CASSLEDINNYGYTF	TGTGCCAGCAGCTTGGAAGACATAAACAACTATGGCTACACCTTC
TRBV4-3	few	TRBJ1-1	-	CASSQDQGLNTEAFF	TGCGCCAGCAGCCAAGATCAGGGGCTGAACACTGAAGCTTTCTTT
TRBV4-2	-	TRBJ1-2	-	CASSQVGGLGYGYTF	TGTGCCAGCAGCCAAGTTGGAGGTCTTGGCTATGGCTACACCTTC
TRBV7-3	-	TRBJ1-5	-	CAIPEGSNQPQHF	TGTGCCATCCCGGAGGGAAGCAATCAGCCCCAGCATTTT
TRBV15	-	TRBJ1-4	TRBD1	CATSNRGISEKLFF	TGTGCCACCAGCAACAGGGGGATAAGTGAAAAACTGTTTTTT
TRBV3-1/TRBV3-2	-	TRBJ2-5	TRBD1	CASSQAQGPETQYF	TGTGCCAGCAGCCAAGCACAGGGGCCCGAGACCCAGTACTTC
TRBV2	once	TRBJ1-6	-	CASSVVRGSAGGSSPLHF	TGTGCCAGCAGTGTCGTCAGGGGCTCGGCCGGGGGGTCTTCACCCCTCCACTTT
TRBV2	few	TRBJ1-5	-	CASRRDSNQPQHF	TGTGCCAGCAGGCGGGATAGCAATCAGCCCCAGCATTTT
TRBV20-1	-	TRBJ1-1	-	CSASWAGIDTEAFF	TGCAGTGCTAGTTGGGCAGGAATAGACACTGAAGCTTTCTTT
TRBV5-5	-	TRBJ2-7	TRBD2	CASSSRGGDAYEQYF	TGTGCCAGCAGCTCAAGGGGAGGGGACGCCTACGAGCAGTACTTC
TRBV28	-	TRBJ1-1	TRBD1	CASNINRGTEAFF	TGTGCCAGCAATATAAACAGGGGCACTGAAGCTTTCTTT
TRBV5-1	-	TRBJ2-4	-	CASSPLQGGAKNIQYF	TGCGCCAGCAGCCCTCTACAGGGGGGGGCCAAAAACATTCAGTACTTC
TRBV7-2	-	TRBJ2-3	-	CASSHQRISTDTQYF	TGTGCCAGCAGCCACCAGCGGATAAGCACAGATACGCAGTATTTT
TRBV27	many	TRBJ2-7	TRBD1	CASSFSGTGGDEQYF	TGTGCCAGCAGTTTTTCCGGGACAGGGGGCGACGAGCAGTACTTC
TRBV7-9	-	TRBJ1-5	-	CASSSILYRGNSNQPQHF	TGTGCCAGCAGCTCAATACTTTATCGGGGAAATAGCAATCAGCCCCAGCATTTT
TRBV4-3	-	TRBJ2-1	TRBD1	CASSQDRATGLYNEQFF	TGCGCCAGCAGCCAAGATCGTGCGACAGGGCTCTACAATGAGCAGTTCTTC
TRBV19	-	TRBJ1-5	TRBD1	CASGQGGSYNQPQHF	TGTGCCTCGGGACAGGGTGGGAGTTACAATCAGCCCCAGCATTTT
TRBV29-1	-	TRBJ2-2	TRBD1	CSVGTGGTGELFF	TGCAGCGTTGGGACAGGGGGGACCGGGGAGCTGTTTTTT
TRBV10-1	-	TRBJ2-5	-	CASSEGGTRETQYF	TGCGCCAGCAGTGAGGGGGGGACGCGAGAGACCCAGTACTTC
TRBV5-1	-	TRBJ2-5	TRBD2	CASSSTVTGTNGETQYF	TGCGCCAGCAGCTCGACAGTAACTGGGACTAACGGAGAGACCCAGTACTTC
TRBV28	-	TRBJ1-4	TRBD1	CASSLNEGAKKLFF	TGTGCCAGCAGTTTAAACGAGGGGGCGAAAAAACTGTTTTTT
TRBV20-1	-	TRBJ1-2	TRBD1	CSASQTGHGYTF	TGCAGTGCTAGTCAGACAGGGCATGGCTACACCTTC
TRBV7-3	-	TRBJ1-2	-	CASSLTWGLFNGYTF	TGTGCCAGCAGCTTAACATGGGGGCTCTTTAATGGCTACACCTTC
TRBV9	few	TRBJ2-7	-	CASSAGGYAYAGQYF	TGTGCCAGCAGCGCCGGGGGATATGCCTACGCGGGGCAGTACTTC
TRBV3-1/TRBV3-2	few	TRBJ2-7	-	CASSQGSEQYF	TGTGCCAGCAGCCAAGGGAGCGAGCAGTACTTC
TRBV30	-	TRBJ2-3	TRBD2	CAWSVRVTSGGAYTQYF	TGTGCCTGGAGTGTACGGGTGACTAGCGGGGGGGCATATACGCAGTATTTT
TRBV6-2/TRBV6-3	-	TRBJ2-3	-	CASSFGGDTDTQYF	TGTGCCAGCAGTTTCGGCGGAGACACAGATACGCAGTATTTT
TRBV4-1	once	TRBJ1-6	-	CASSLTGLHLSYNSPLHF	TGCGCCAGCAGCCTTACGGGACTTCATCTCTCCTATAATTCACCCCTCCACTTT
TRBV27	-	TRBJ1-1	TRBD1	CASTRDRDGNTEAFF	TGTGCCAGCACCCGGGACAGGGATGGGAACACTGAAGCTTTCTTT
TRBV11-2	-	TRBJ2-5	-	CASSPRTNSETQYF	TGTGCCAGCAGCCCTCGGACAAATTCAGAGACCCAGTACTTC
TRBV7-2	-	TRBJ2-3	-	CASSRSADTQYF	TGTGCCAGCAGCCGATCGGCAGATACGCAGTATTTT
TRBV19	-	TRBJ2-2	TRBD2	CASTASLARLAGGNTGELFF	TGTGCCAGTACCGCCTCGCTGGCGCGACTAGCGGGAGGAAACACCGGGGAGCTGTTTTTT
TRBV28	-	TRBJ2-3	-	CASSTGSPSDTQYF	TGTGCCAGCAGCACCGGGTCGCCATCTGATACGCAGTATTTT
TRBV11-1	-	TRBJ2-3	TRBD2	CASSSLSGEPTDTQYF	TGTGCCAGCAGCTCACTTAGCGGGGAGCCCACAGATACGCAGTATTTT
TRBV30	once	TRBJ1-4	-	CAWSPLRGEKLFF	TGTGCCTGGAGTCCTCTCAGGGGCGAAAAACTGTTTTTT
TRBV3-1/TRBV3-2	-	TRBJ2-7	-	CASSDSGTGGEQYF	TGTGCCAGCAGTGACTCCGGCACCGGGGGAGAGCAGTACTTC
TRBV2	-	TRBJ2-1	-	CASARDPQWGEQFF	TGTGCCAGCGCCCGGGATCCCCAGTGGGGTGAGCAGTTCTTC
TRBV28	-	TRBJ1-2	-	CAGGALNYGYTF	TGTGCCGGAGGGGCCCTAAACTATGGCTACACCTTC
TRBV30	-	TRBJ1-2	-	CAWAPVRYSNYGYTF	TGTGCCTGGGCCCCAGTAAGGTACAGTAACTATGGCTACACCTTC
TRBV30	-	TRBJ1-1	-	CAWAEGTEAFF	TGTGCCTGGGCAGAGGGCACTGAAGCTTTCTTT
TRBV27	-	TRBJ1-1	-	CASSIQGENTEAFF	TGTGCCAGCAGTATACAGGGTGAGAACACTGAAGCTTTCTTT
TRBV30	few	TRBJ1-6	TRBD1	CACGQGTNSPLHF	TGTGCCTGCGGACAGGGAACGAATTCACCCCTCCACTTT
TRBV7-2	-	TRBJ1-1	TRBD1	CASSLGWDRGSGTEAFF	TGTGCCAGCAGCTTAGGATGGGACAGGGGGAGTGGTACTGAAGCTTTCTTT
TRBV7-2	-	TRBJ1-2	-	CASSLVTRYGYTF	TGTGCCAGCAGCTTAGTTACACGTTATGGCTACACCTTC
TRBV4-1	-	TRBJ2-1	TRBD1	CASSHPGTEEFF	TGCGCCAGCAGCCACCCCGGGACAGAGGAGTTCTTC
TRBV7-2	-	TRBJ1-2	TRBD1	CASSQDRGLWYGYTF	TGTGCCAGCAGCCAGGACAGGGGGCTTTGGTATGGCTACACCTTC
TRBV7-9	-	TRBJ1-4	TRBD1	CASSLKGQGDNEKLFF	TGTGCCAGCAGCTTAAAAGGACAGGGTGATAATGAAAAACTGTTTTTT
TRBV19	-	TRBJ1-2	-	CATRNRAGGGYTF	TGTGCCACCCGGAACAGGGCAGGCGGTGGCTACACCTTC
TRBV28	-	TRBJ1-2	TRBD1	CASSFRTGMWYGYTF	TGTGCCAGCAGTTTCCGGACAGGGATGTGGTATGGCTACACCTTC
TRBV7-8	-	TRBJ2-1	-	CASSSRSGSSYNEQFF	TGTGCCAGCAGCTCCCGTAGCGGAAGCTCCTACAATGAGCAGTTCTTC
TRBV7-2	-	TRBJ2-1	TRBD2	CASSFPMLSGGISYNEQFF	TGTGCCAGCAGCTTCCCAATGCTTAGCGGGGGGATTTCCTACAATGAGCAGTTCTTC
TRBV5-4	-	TRBJ1-4	TRBD1	CASSRQGPTSEKLFF	TGTGCCAGCAGCCGACAGGGGCCGACGTCGGAAAAACTGTTTTTT
TRBV13	-	TRBJ2-7	-	CASSLFQGSYEQYF	TGTGCCAGCAGCTTATTCCAGGGATCCTACGAGCAGTACTTC
TRBV7-9	-	TRBJ2-3	TRBD1	CASSLRQGTDTQYF	TGTGCCAGCAGCTTGAGACAGGGTACAGATACGCAGTATTTT
TRBV28	-	TRBJ1-2	TRBD1	CASSSTGTDGYTF	TGTGCCAGCAGTTCGACGGGGACAGATGGCTACACCTTC